This is a list of T cell receptor beta chains from one sample in a study of vaccination effects on CD4 cells after COVID-19. The table came from immunoSEQ multiplex PCR; TCRdb's copy has only in-frame clones and leaves some out. This sample has tens of thousands of clones, with approximately 71% found just once. These receptors' antigens are unknown. The source material was CD4+ T cells from PBMCs cultured without peptide, sampled before COVID-19 vaccination. The origin of the receptors is a human donor who received a COVID-19 vaccine. Each CDR3 is given with its conserved first and last residue. A D gene is named only where the DNA matches it firmly. A row's size may be missing; if present it is once, few, many or a size class.

d_gene,abundance,j_gene,v_gene,CDR3aa,CDR3nt
.,.,TRBJ2-2,TRBV19,CASSNTLNTGELFF,TGTGCCAGTAGTAACACCCTGAACACCGGGGAGCTGTTTTTT
.,.,TRBJ2-6,TRBV19,CASSRRDRGEDGANVLTF,TGTGCCAGTAGTAGACGGGACCGAGGTGAGGACGGGGCCAACGTCCTGACTTTC
.,.,TRBJ1-5,TRBV5-1,CASSIGDRNQPQHF,TGCGCCAGCAGTATAGGAGATCGCAATCAGCCCCAGCATTTT
.,.,TRBJ2-2,TRBV9,CASSVGVNTGELFF,TGTGCCAGCAGCGTAGGCGTGAACACCGGGGAGCTGTTTTTT
.,.,TRBJ1-6,TRBV30,CAWNPGRRARSDSPLHF,TGTGCCTGGAACCCGGGGAGGCGGGCCCGTTCGGATTCACCCCTCCACTTT
.,.,TRBJ1-6,TRBV10-2,CATGEDGGDSPLHF,TGCGCCACCGGTGAGGACGGGGGCGATTCACCCCTCCACTTT
.,once,TRBJ1-1,TRBV28,CASSYGDTEAFF,TGTGCCAGCAGTTATGGGGACACTGAAGCTTTCTTT
.,.,TRBJ2-2,TRBV5-8,CASSLSTGELFF,TGTGCCAGCAGCTTATCCACCGGGGAGCTGTTTTTT
.,.,TRBJ1-3,TRBV5-4,CASSLGVRTSDTIYF,TGTGCCAGCAGCTTGGGAGTCCGGACATCGGACACCATATATTTT
.,.,TRBJ1-5,TRBV7-2,CASSLWAGEQPQHF,TGTGCCAGCAGCTTATGGGCAGGGGAACAGCCCCAGCATTTT
TRBD2,.,TRBJ2-2,TRBV7-8,CASSWSGNSPGELFF,TGTGCCAGCAGCTGGAGCGGGAACTCGCCCGGGGAGCTGTTTTTT
TRBD1,few,TRBJ1-1,TRBV30,CAWGQANTEAFF,TGTGCCTGGGGACAGGCGAACACTGAAGCTTTCTTT
TRBD2,.,TRBJ2-3,TRBV3-1/TRBV3-2,CASILAGGSNYTQYF,TGTGCCAGCATCCTAGCGGGGGGGAGCAATTATACGCAGTATTTT
.,.,TRBJ1-2,TRBV7-2,CASSPRHRENGYTF,TGTGCCAGCAGCCCGAGACACAGGGAAAATGGCTACACCTTC
TRBD1,.,TRBJ1-2,TRBV6-5,CASSSPGQGVYGYTF,TGTGCCAGCAGTTCACCGGGACAGGGGGTCTATGGCTACACCTTC
.,.,TRBJ2-3,TRBV14,CASSQVRQAATDTQYF,TGTGCCAGCAGCCAAGTTCGACAGGCAGCCACAGATACGCAGTATTTT
TRBD2,few,TRBJ2-7,TRBV5-6,CASSSTSPLTYEQYF,TGTGCCAGCAGCTCGACTAGCCCCCTTACCTACGAGCAGTACTTC